This passage covers 10 T cell receptor beta chains from one sample sequenced in a study of CD8+CD57+ T cells in acquired aplastic anemia. TCR beta VDJ and CDR3 profiles were obtained from a genomic DNA template. TCRdb used MiXCR to reprocess the reads, holding one entry per CDR3 protein. The sample includes 90,000 to 120,000 distinct CDR3 sequences, around 49% seen only once; the top ten take approximately 32%. Sequencing input: sorted CD4+, CD8+, or CD8+CD57+ T cells (not recorded which) from PBMCs. The receptor source for this set is a human donor in good health, serving as a control.

The V call is TRBV7-9, the J call TRBJ1-2, with D possibly being TRBD1 (5 bases). CDR1 is SEHNR and CDR2 is FQNEAQ in the germline V gene (reference sequence). V lost 5 bases to trimming and J lost 8 bases, with 18 bases between them. The CDR3 is made up of 14 amino acids. The CDR3 nucleotides read TGTGCCAGCAGCCTCCAGACGGGGGTAGAGGGCTACACCTTC. It is translated as CASSLQTGVEGYTF.

The chain combines TRBV25-1 with TRBJ2-7; possible D gene TRBD1, 5 bases. Germline V gene sequence: CDR1 MGHDK, CDR2 SYGVNS. This CDR3 spans 15 amino acids. Trimming took off 6 bases at V and 4 bases at J, with 19 bases between the two ends. CDR3 sequence: CASSQDHGRVYEQYF. The CDR3 DNA follows: TGTGCCAGCAGCCAAGATCATGGCAGGGTGTACGAGCAGTACTTC.

The gene calls are TRBV15 and TRBJ2-1, with D maybe TRBD2 (6 bases). The CDR3 length is 16 residues. V lost 5 bases and J 0 bases, leaving 14 bases between the germline ends. Per the germline V gene, CDR1 is LNHNV and CDR2 is YYDKDF (reference sequence). The CDR3 reads CATSSDDGSSYNEQFF. The CDR3 DNA sequence: TGTGCCACCAGCTCTGATGACGGGAGCTCCTACAATGAGCAGTTCTTC.

Of note for this clonotype: It may be a read error: a sequence one base away is much more abundant. V and J are TRBV5-5 and TRBJ2-5; the D call may be TRBD1 or TRBD2 (5 bases each). Per germline, CDR1 SGHKS and CDR2 YYEKEE (reference sequence). The CDR3 sequence is 15 residues long. CDR3 nucleotide sequence: TGTGCCAGCAGCTTCGGGACCCGAGGAGGCGAGACCCAGTGCTTC. Amino acid sequence: CASSFGTRGGETQCF.

The sample holds many counts of this clonotype. V and J are TRBV7-6 and TRBJ2-1, with D tentatively TRBD1 (5 bases). This CDR3 comprises 15 residues. Germline lookup yields CDR1 SGHVS and CDR2 FNYEAQ. V lost 4 bases and J lost 4, with 14 bases in between. CDR3 amino acids: CASSSTDSRYNEQFF. DNA of the CDR3: TGTGCCAGCAGCTCGACAGATTCTCGATACAATGAGCAGTTCTTC.

The chain joins TRBV29-1 to TRBJ1-2; maybe TRBD1 (5 bases). CDR1 and CDR2 from the germline V gene are SQVTM and ANQGSEA. The CDR3 runs 13 residues. V was trimmed by 5 bases and J by 3 bases, leaving 13 bases between them. CDR3 residues: CSVFETADYGYTF. The CDR3 DNA reads TGCAGCGTTTTTGAGACAGCGGACTATGGCTACACCTTC.

As DNA, the CDR3 is TGCAGTGCTAGCACCCCGGGACAGGGTGCAGATACGCAGTATTTT. Translating gives CSASTPGQGADTQYF. The chain uses TRBV20-1 and TRBJ2-3; 9 bases match TRBD1. The CDR3 runs 15 residues. Trimming at V came to 3 bases and at J to 4 bases, leaving 8 bases not matched to a gene. The germline gives CDR1 DFQATT, CDR2 SNEGSKA (reference sequence).

The gene calls are TRBV25-1 and TRBJ2-7; D is possibly TRBD1 or TRBD2 (7 bases each). CDR1 and CDR2 from the germline V gene are MGHDK and SYGVNS. This CDR3 spans 16 amino acids. The V end was cut by 4 bases, the J end by 2 bases, with 18 bases between. CDR3 DNA sequence: TGTGCCAGCAGTGGGGGGGGCAGGGGGGTCACCTACGAGCAGTACTTC. The encoded protein is CASSGGGRGVTYEQYF.

This sequence joins TRBV2 and TRBJ2-7; TRBD1 agrees at 8 bases. The J segment lost 1 base and the V segment lost 5 bases, leaving 10 bases of the junction unmatched. CDR1 is SNHLY and CDR2 is FYNNEI in the germline V gene. The CDR3 is made up of 16 amino acids. CDR3 sequence: CASSFPGQAGSYEQYF. CDR3 nucleotides: TGTGCCAGCAGTTTCCCGGGACAGGCGGGTTCCTACGAGCAGTACTTC.

This clonotype was counted a few times. The chain combines TRBV12-3 or TRBV12-4 with TRBJ2-1, with 9 bases fitting TRBD1. With V trimmed by 7 bases and J by 4 bases, 8 bases remained unmatched. This CDR3 contains 15 residues. The CDR3: CASTPTGGTYNEQFF. DNA for the CDR3: TGTGCCAGCACCCCGACAGGGGGGACGTACAATGAGCAGTTCTTC.